This entry features one TCR beta chain sequence. Its matching antigen is unknown. CDR3 length: 13 amino acids. Germline CDR1 MDHEN, CDR2 SYDVKM. Deletions cut 6 bases from V and 1 base from J, with 8 bases between. This record belongs to a study of T cells in pancreatic ductal adenocarcinoma. The study's findings and limits: Enrichment of CD45RO+ effector over naive T cells in tumors may bias clonality. Compared with tumor, blood showed more total productive templates and around 8.1-fold more clonotypes. Blood clonality (roughly 0.07) did not differ significantly from tumor (roughly 0.11).

The assay was immunoSEQ multiplex PCR, and TCRdb's table has in-frame clones only and misses some. The table includes over 100,000 clones, around 96% detected once. Selected pancreatic ductal adenocarcinoma patients had undergone surgery without neoadjuvant therapy. The clonotype comes from a human donor with pancreatic ductal adenocarcinoma. Sequencing was performed on PBMCs. The chain recombines TRBV28 with TRBJ2-3, with D perhaps TRBD2 (5 bases). Here the CDR3 DNA reads TGTGCCAGCAGCCGGGGAGGCACAGATACGCAGTATTTT. It codes for CASSRGGTDTQYF. Using reference TRBV28 and TRBJ2-3 for the parts outside the CDR3, the full variable domain is DVKVTQSSRYLVKRTGEKVFLECVQDMDHENMFWYRQDPGLGLRLIYFSYDVKMKEKGDIPEGYSVSREKKERFSLILESASTNQTSMYLCASSRGGTDTQYFGPGTRLTVL.